These 26 T cell receptor beta chains were sequenced from one sample in a study of PD-1 blockade in classical Hodgkin lymphoma. Patients all relapsed after autologous stem cell transplantation, and there was variation in brentuximab vedotin exposure. Repertoires were generated with immunoSEQ multiplex PCR, while TCRdb's copy carries only in-frame clones and drops some. This sample has approximately 26,000 clones; roughly 80% occur once, and the top ten carry roughly 8%. The specimen comprised peripheral blood mononuclear cells (PBMCs), sampled before the second cycle of nivolumab. Receptors were obtained from a human donor with classical Hodgkin lymphoma.

V and J are TRBV29-1 and TRBJ2-1; weak D call: TRBD2 (5 bases). V was cut by 0 bases and J by 4 bases, with 10 bases left in between. The CDR3 loop spans 14 amino acids. In germline, CDR1 is SQVTM, CDR2 ANQGSEA. The CDR3 DNA reads TGCAGCGTTGAAGATCTTAGGGAGTACAATGAGCAGTTCTTC. It encodes CSVEDLREYNEQFF.

The chain employs TRBV5-1 and TRBJ2-7; possible D gene TRBD1, 5 bases. Trimming shortened V by 6 bases and J by 5 bases, and 18 bases separated the two germline ends. CDR3 length: 14 residues. Germline values: CDR1 SGHRS, CDR2 YFSETQ. The CDR3 sequence: CASTMGQVNDEQYF. The CDR3 coding sequence is TGCGCCAGCACGATGGGGCAGGTTAACGACGAGCAGTACTTC.

V gene TRBV28 combines with J gene TRBJ1-1, with TRBD1 as a possible D gene (6 bases). V was trimmed by 1 base and J by 6 bases, leaving 33 bases between them. Germline V gives CDR1 MDHEN, CDR2 SYDVKM. This CDR3 spans 21 amino acids. The CDR3 protein is CASSLLGRGGRIKGKNAEAFF. Here the CDR3 DNA reads TGTGCCAGCAGTTTATTAGGGCGAGGGGGTCGGATTAAAGGGAAAAATGCTGAAGCTTTCTTT.

This sequence joins TRBV30 and TRBJ2-7; D not certain. This CDR3 region has 13 residues. V lost 2 bases and J lost 3, with 11 bases in between. Germline V gives CDR1 GTSNPN, CDR2 SVGIG (reference sequence). CDR3 amino acids: CAWSSEILYEQYF. CDR3 nucleotides: TGTGCCTGGAGTAGCGAGATCCTCTACGAGCAGTACTTC.

V and J are TRBV14 and TRBJ2-5, with 7 bases identical to TRBD2. Germline V lookup: CDR1 SGHDN, CDR2 FVKESK. V lost 1 base and J lost 5; bases outside the gene matches: 4. This CDR3 is built from 14 residues. CDR3 DNA: TGTGCCAGCAGCCAAGGGGCGGGAGCCGAGACCCAGTACTTC. Translation gives CASSQGAGAETQYF.

The genes are TRBV6-4 and TRBJ2-5; 7 nucleotides match TRBD2. Germline V gene sequence: CDR1 MRHNA, CDR2 SNTAGT. The CDR3 contains 13 residues. V shed 6 bases and J 2 bases; nucleotides not matched to a gene: 3. For the CDR3, the DNA is TGTGCCAGCAGAGTGGGAGGGCAAGAGACCCAGTACTTC. Encoded protein: CASRVGGQETQYF.

By sample fraction, this clone is medium-sized (0.01 to 0.1%). The rearrangement links TRBV19 to TRBJ2-7; the match to TRBD2 covers 9 bases. In germline, CDR1 is LNHDA, CDR2 SQIVND (reference sequence). The V segment lost 3 bases and the J segment 6 bases; nucleotides outside the gene matches: 6. This CDR3 is 14 amino acids long. The CDR3 protein is CASSIAGGPREQYF. The CDR3 DNA sequence: TGTGCCAGTAGTATTGCGGGAGGGCCGCGCGAGCAGTACTTC.

This chain connects TRBV5-1 to TRBJ2-3; D may be TRBD2 (5 bases). This CDR3 region has 14 residues. CDR1 is SGHRS, CDR2 YFSETQ, per germline. The V and J ends lost 2 bases and 4 bases respectively, with 11 bases between them. The DNA of the CDR3 is TGCGCCAGCAGCTTATTCGGGAAGGCAGATACGCAGTATTTT. This codes for CASSLFGKADTQYF.

The chain links TRBV7-2 to TRBJ1-4, with 7 bases identical to TRBD1. Trimming at V came to 1 base and at J to 8 bases, leaving 7 bases not matched to a gene. The CDR3 contains 15 residues. Per germline, CDR1 SGHTA and CDR2 FQGNSA. The CDR3 sequence: CASSLGAGGREKLFF. CDR3 sequence (DNA): TGTGCCAGCAGCTTAGGGGCAGGGGGTAGGGAAAAACTGTTTTTT.

This rearrangement joins TRBV6-6 to TRBJ1-5, with D uncertain. The CDR3 has 12 amino acids. CDR1 is MNHNY, CDR2 SVGAGI, per germline (reference sequence). V lost 4 bases and J 5 bases, leaving 6 bases between the germline ends. CDR3 coding DNA: TGTGCCAGCAGTTTAACTGATCAGCCCCAGCATTTT. Translated: CASSLTDQPQHF.

The rearrangement uses TRBV7-9 and TRBJ2-5, with TRBD1 matching over 7 bases. Germline CDR1 is SEHNR and CDR2 is FQNEAQ (reference sequence). This CDR3 has 16 amino acids. J gave up 5 bases and V 2 bases, and 11 bases lay outside the gene matches. DNA of the CDR3: TGTGCCAGCAGCTTACCCCGACAGGGTGGGGTGGAGACCCAGTACTTC. It yields the protein CASSLPRQGGVETQYF.

The chain is built from TRBV29-1 and TRBJ2-5; the match to TRBD1 covers 7 bases. CDR1 is SQVTM and CDR2 is ANQGSEA in the germline V gene. V was pared by 0 bases and J by 2 bases, with 3 bases of the junction left unmatched. This CDR3 is 14 amino acids long. CDR3 protein: CSVEDRGIQETQYF. CDR3 nucleotides: TGCAGCGTTGAAGACAGGGGGATACAAGAGACCCAGTACTTC.

The chain combines TRBV7-2 with TRBJ1-1; D is unclear. Germline V gene lookup returns CDR1 SGHTA and CDR2 FQGNSA. CDR3 size: 13 residues. Trimming stripped 6 bases from V and 1 base from J, with 9 bases between. The DNA for the CDR3 is TGTGCCAGCAGATCAGAGGGGAACACTGAAGCTTTCTTT. Its translation: CASRSEGNTEAFF. Full variable domain (missing parts from reference TRBV7-2 and TRBJ1-1): GAGVSQSPSNKVTEKGKDVELRCDPISGHTALYWYRQSLGQGLEFLIYFQGNSAPDKSGLPSDRFSAERTGGSVSTLTIQRTQQEDSAVYLCASRSEGNTEAFFGQGTRLTVV.

The chain employs TRBV4-2 and TRBJ1-3, with D perhaps matching TRBD1 (5 bases). CDR3 length: 15 residues. Trimming left V 5 bases short and J 0 bases short, with 11 bases between. The V gene's germline CDR1 is LGHNA and CDR2 YNFKEQ. The CDR3 protein is CASSWGPSSGNTIYF. CDR3 nucleotides: TGTGCCAGCAGCTGGGGCCCTAGCTCTGGAAACACCATATATTTT.

To note about this clone: Sequence at one end of the junction differs from germline and may be a read error. As DNA, the CDR3 is TGTGCTAGCAGCTTAGGGGCGGGAGGGCCTCCCGATACGCAGTATTTT. Its protein product is CASSLGAGGPPDTQYF. The gene calls are TRBV7-7 and TRBJ2-3; TRBD2 agrees at 9 bases. CDR1 and CDR2 (germline): SSHAT, FNYEAQ (reference sequence). The CDR3 has 16 amino acids.

This chain connects TRBV11-3 to TRBJ1-3, with D hard to call. The CDR3 is 14 residues long. V was clipped by 1 base and J by 0 bases, with 4 bases between them. Germline V CDR1 and CDR2: SGHNT, YENEEA. The CDR3, as DNA: TGTGCCAGCAGCTTAGGCAGCTCTGGAAACACCATATATTTT. Translation gives CASSLGSSGNTIYF. Full variable domain (remainder filled in from reference TRBV11-3 and TRBJ1-3): EAGVVQSPRYKIIEKKQPVAFWCNPISGHNTLYWYLQNLGQGPELLIRYENEEAVDDSQLPKDRFSAERLKGVDSTLKIQPAELGDSAVYLCASSLGSSGNTIYFGEGSWLTVV.

This chain uses TRBV11-3 with TRBJ2-2, with D unresolved. The CDR3 consists of 11 residues. Germline CDR1 SGHNT, CDR2 YENEEA. With 5 bases removed from V and 4 bases from J, the gap between germline ends came to 2 bases. CDR3 residues: CASSGTGELFF. The CDR3 nucleotides are TGTGCCAGCAGCGGCACCGGGGAGCTGTTTTTT.

As regards this clone: One end of the junction varies from germline; a read error may be responsible. The chain recombines TRBV7-7 with TRBJ2-1; tentatively, D is TRBD2 (6 bases). Germline lookup yields CDR1 SSHAT and CDR2 FNYEAQ (reference sequence). The CDR3 covers 14 residues. Here the CDR3 DNA reads TGTGCTAGCAGCTCAAGCTCGGGAGTAAGTGAGCAGTTCTTC. Protein product: CASSSSSGVSEQFF.

This clone is a singleton in its sample. V and J are TRBV28 and TRBJ2-1, with a possible D match to TRBD2 (5 bases). CDR1 and CDR2 from the germline V gene are MDHEN and SYDVKM. The CDR3 is 14 residues long. V lost 4 bases and J 6 bases, leaving 13 bases between the germline ends. In DNA form, the CDR3 reads TGTGCCAGCAGTTATAGCGTTTCGACCAATGAGCAGTTCTTC. It specifies CASSYSVSTNEQFF.

The genes are TRBV19 and TRBJ1-6; 11 nucleotides line up with TRBD1. The CDR3 runs to 15 residues. CDR1 and CDR2 from the germline V gene are LNHDA and SQIVND (reference sequence). V dropped 3 bases and J dropped 11; count of bases not matched to a gene: 6. As DNA, the CDR3 is TGTGCCAGTAGTATGGGGACAGGGGGTTCGGCACCCCTCCACTTT. Residues: CASSMGTGGSAPLHF. The whole variable domain, remainder taken from reference TRBV19 and TRBJ1-6, is DGGITQSPKYLFRKEGQNVTLSCEQNLNHDAMYWYRQDPGQGLRLIYYSQIVNDFQKGDIAEGYSVSREKKESFPLTVTSAQKNPTAFYLCASSMGTGGSAPLHFGNGTRLTVT.

V gene TRBV9 combines with J gene TRBJ2-3; D tentatively reads TRBD1 or TRBD2 (5 bases each). The CDR3 covers 15 residues. Trimming stripped 0 bases from V and 6 bases from J, with 14 bases between. Germline V gives CDR1 SGDLS, CDR2 YYNGEE. Written as DNA, the CDR3 is TGTGCCAGCAGCGTAGGGGGGAGAGAGGCCGATACGCAGTATTTT. Its translation is CASSVGGREADTQYF.

The V call is TRBV19, the J call TRBJ2-7, with 10 bases matching TRBD1. The CDR3 extends over 15 amino acids. J gave up 5 bases and V 4 bases, and 8 bases lay outside the gene matches. Germline-derived CDR1 and CDR2 are LNHDA and SQIVND (reference sequence). CDR3 loop: CASSRGQGIAHEQYF. The CDR3 nucleotides read TGTGCCAGTAGTAGGGGACAGGGGATCGCCCACGAGCAGTACTTC.

This chain uses TRBV11-2 with TRBJ2-1, with D unresolved. The V end was cut by 1 base, the J end by 0 bases, with 4 bases between. This CDR3 is built from 14 residues. Looked up from germline, CDR1 is SGHAT and CDR2 is FQNNGV. The CDR3 DNA follows: TGTGCCAGCAGCTTAGGTGACTCCTACAATGAGCAGTTCTTC. Protein: CASSLGDSYNEQFF.

The chain recombines TRBV29-1 with TRBJ2-3; 10 bases are a match to TRBD2. J was trimmed by 2 bases and V by 7 bases; bases with no gene match: 9. Per germline, CDR1 SQVTM and CDR2 ANQGSEA. The CDR3 extends over 15 amino acids. The CDR3 DNA reads TGCAGCGCCCGGGGACTAGCGACCTTCACAGATACGCAGTATTTT. It specifies CSARGLATFTDTQYF.

CDR3 protein: CASSPSGLRGYEQYF. The CDR3 nucleotides read TGCGCCAGCAGCCCTAGTGGGCTTAGAGGCTACGAGCAGTACTTC. This rearrangement joins TRBV4-1 to TRBJ2-7; no firm D call. The germline CDR1 and CDR2 sequences are MGHRA and YSYEKL. Trimming cost V 4 bases and J 3 bases, with 16 bases left between them. The CDR3 length is 15 residues.

DNA of the CDR3: TGTGCCAGTAGTTGGGGGGTTAACACAACTAATGAAAAACTGTTTTTT. Translating it yields CASSWGVNTTNEKLFF. The chain is built from TRBV19 and TRBJ1-4; TRBD1 is a possible D gene (5 bases). Trimming removed 5 bases from V and 0 bases from J, with 13 bases in between. CDR3 length: 16 residues. Per germline, CDR1 LNHDA and CDR2 SQIVND (reference sequence). Complete variable domain (other parts from reference TRBV19 and TRBJ1-4): DGGITQSPKYLFRKEGQNVTLSCEQNLNHDAMYWYRQDPGQGLRLIYYSQIVNDFQKGDIAEGYSVSREKKESFPLTVTSAQKNPTAFYLCASSWGVNTTNEKLFFGSGTQLSVL.